This TCR beta chain was observed in a study of T-cell reconstitution after alpha-beta-depleted transplantation in children. CDR3 length: 12 residues. V lost 6 bases and J 9 bases, leaving 11 bases between the germline ends. Germline-derived CDR1 and CDR2 are KGHDR and SFDVKD. Unique molecular identifiers tagged the TCRbeta library. One entry per CDR3 protein results from TCRdb running MiXCR on the PCR reads. The data hold about 540,000 distinct CDR3 sequences, with roughly 18% observed a single time. The sequence came from a human donor who donated a stem cell graft to a child with acute lymphoblastic leukemia. The sequences come from PBMCs from the stem cell graft donor, collected from the stem cell graft. J is TRBJ2-1 and V is TRBV24-1; no clear D. CDR3 DNA: TGTGCCACCAGTTCCCAGTACGGTGAGCAGTTCTTC. It encodes CATSSQYGEQFF.